This note documents a single T cell receptor beta chain sequence. The specificity of this receptor is unknown. Base qualities are not provided; no much larger clone lies one nucleotide away. Measured from the cysteine to the phenylalanine, the CDR3 is 17 residues long. Just CDR3 DNA is preserved here, 51 bases in frame from base 1. Trimming at the junction amounts to 3 bases on V and 2 bases on J, and the germline ends lie 16 bases apart. CDR1 and CDR2, looked up from the germline V gene, are KGHDR and SFDVKD. TCRbeta CDR3 regions were amplified from genomic DNA using the immunoSEQ Assay, a bias-controlled multiplex PCR. As for how the authors treated the data: The number of nucleated cells in each sample was estimated by amplification of reference gene primers within the assay. To quantify the absolute abundance of each unique TCRbeta CDR3 rearrangement, sequence reads were collapsed and filtered. For each sample, productive Simpson clonality was calculated as the square root of Simpson's diversity index across productive rearrangements. Here the immuneACCESS table is served through TCRdb, limited to in-frame sequences with V and J called. Missing clones are a known gap in these copies; in checked studies unresolved V genes cover under half, and the rest lacks a known reason. V and J calls and clone size are as listed in that table; D and trimming were resolved from the DNA. For this sample the table gives 130,000 to 150,000 clones, of which roughly 77% were detected only once. The ten largest clones represent 4% to 4.5% of the sample.

The entry originates in a study of blood T cell repertoires in COVID-19 (dated by TCRdb to 2020 to 2021). Turning to the overall study: Samples from collaborators originated in the United States, Italy and Spain and spanned both the acute and convalescent phases of COVID-19. The prospective study material was composed of cDNA or gDNA derived from T cells, B-cell-depleted T cells, or PBMCs. Nearly every sample came with metadata listing a de-identified subject ID, COVID-19 status, age in years and sex. Subjects who had been exposed to COVID-19, were actively infected with it, or had recovered from it provided the deeply sampled blood TCRbeta repertoires that made up the dataset. HLA class I and class II types, where available, came from metadata supplied by the sample provider rather than from assay-based typing. The samples were drawn from two sources: the first 160 participants of the ongoing ImmuneRACE study, and approximately 1,300 subjects contributed by 6 global collaborators. A freely available public database, intended as a resource for researchers studying the immune response to SARS-CoV-2, is where the repertoires were released.

The collaborating institutions used their own protocols to collect whole blood in K2EDTA tubes. For TCRbeta analysis, collaborators shipped samples in one of three forms: frozen whole blood, isolated PBMCs, or DNA extracted from either of those sample types. Here is what the overall study found, with its caveats: The quantity of clinical and demographic metadata differed by source and by participant and was supplied without curation.

Sequencing was performed on peripheral blood. The TCR was taken from a man between 60 and 70 years old with acute or convalescent COVID-19. The chain couples TRBV24-1 to TRBJ2-1, with TRBD1 as a weak D call on 5 bases. The CDR3 is CATSDIGPLGAYNEQFF. In nucleotides, the sequence is TGTGCCACCAGTGATATAGGACCTTTAGGGGCCTACAATGAGCAGTTCTTC.